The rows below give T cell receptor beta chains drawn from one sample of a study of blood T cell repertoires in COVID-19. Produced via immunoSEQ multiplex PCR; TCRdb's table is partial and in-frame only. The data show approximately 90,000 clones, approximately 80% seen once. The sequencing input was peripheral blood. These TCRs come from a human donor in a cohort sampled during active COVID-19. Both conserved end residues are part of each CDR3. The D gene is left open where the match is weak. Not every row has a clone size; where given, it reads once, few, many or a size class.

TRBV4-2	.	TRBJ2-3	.	TGTGCCAGCAGCAAGCTAATCGGGAGTGCAGATACGCAGTATTTT	CASSKLIGSADTQYF
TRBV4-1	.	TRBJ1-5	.	TGCGCCAGCAGCCAAGATAGTGATCAGCCCCAGCATTTT	CASSQDSDQPQHF
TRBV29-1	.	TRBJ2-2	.	TGCAGCTGCTCACTAGGGGGCGGGGAGCTGTTTTTT	CSCSLGGGELFF
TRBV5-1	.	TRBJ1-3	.	TGCGCCAGCAGCTCGGCCTTGGGGGGAGGTGGAAACACCATATATTTT	CASSSALGGGGNTIYF
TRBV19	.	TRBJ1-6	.	TGTGCCAGTAGTATCGGGGTGAATTCACCCCTCCACTTT	CASSIGVNSPLHF
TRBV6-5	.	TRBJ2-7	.	TGTGCCAGCAGTTACTCCCCGGGACTCCGCACCTACGAGCAGTACTTC	CASSYSPGLRTYEQYF
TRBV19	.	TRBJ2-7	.	TGTGCCAGCCGGGATCATGGGAGCAACGAGCAGTACTTC	CASRDHGSNEQYF
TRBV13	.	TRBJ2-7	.	TGTGCCAGCAGCTTCCGGGACGAGCAGTACTTC	CASSFRDEQYF
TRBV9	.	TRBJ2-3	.	TGTGCCAGCAGCGTAGTGGGCAGGGCAGCTGGTACAGATACGCAGTATTTT	CASSVVGRAAGTDTQYF
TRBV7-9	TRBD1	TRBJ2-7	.	TGTGCCAGCAGCTTAGGGCAGGGGGTCGACTTC	CASSLGQGVDF
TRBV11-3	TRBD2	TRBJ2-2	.	TGTGCCAGCAGCTTGGCGGGAGGGTCCGGGGAGCTGTTTTTT	CASSLAGGSGELFF
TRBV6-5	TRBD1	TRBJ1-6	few	TGTGCCAGCAGGAGGGGGCCAACCAACTCACCCCTCCACTTT	CASRRGPTNSPLHF
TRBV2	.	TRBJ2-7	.	TGTGCCAGCAGTGGGTCCTGGCAGGGAGGTTACGAGCAGTACTTC	CASSGSWQGGYEQYF
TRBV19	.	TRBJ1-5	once	TGTGCCAGTAGTACGACAGGCGGAGTTGGCAATCAGCCCCAGCATTTT	CASSTTGGVGNQPQHF
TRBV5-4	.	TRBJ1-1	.	TGTGCCAGCAGCCGGAGCTTGAACACTGAAGCTTTCTTT	CASSRSLNTEAFF
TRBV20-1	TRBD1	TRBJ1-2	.	TGCAGTGCTAGTGGGACAGACAGGAACTATGGCTACACCTTC	CSASGTDRNYGYTF
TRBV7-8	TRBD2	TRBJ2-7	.	TGTGCCAGCAGCTTAGAGGGTAGCGGGAGCTACGAGCAGTACTTC	CASSLEGSGSYEQYF
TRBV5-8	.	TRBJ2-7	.	TGTGCCAGCAGCTTGCTGGGGACTGTAAGCTCCTACGAGCAGTACTTC	CASSLLGTVSSYEQYF
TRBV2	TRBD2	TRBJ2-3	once	TGTGCCAGCAGTGTAGGAGGGAGGGCCGCAGATACGCAGTATTTT	CASSVGGRAADTQYF
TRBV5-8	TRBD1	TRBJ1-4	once	TGTGCCAGCAGCCCGGGACAGGGGTTCGCTAATGAAAAACTGTTTTTT	CASSPGQGFANEKLFF
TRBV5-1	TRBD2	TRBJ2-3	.	TGCGCCAGCAAAACAGCGAGCGGGAGTGCAGATACGCAGTATTTT	CASKTASGSADTQYF
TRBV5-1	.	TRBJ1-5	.	TGCGCCAGCAGCCTCGGGGGGGGCAATCAGCCCCAGCATTTT	CASSLGGGNQPQHF
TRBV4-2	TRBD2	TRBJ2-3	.	TGTGCCAGCAGCCAAGACGTACAGCGGGGGCGCACAGATACGCAGTATTTT	CASSQDVQRGRTDTQYF
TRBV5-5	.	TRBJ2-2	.	TGTGCCAGCAGCTTTACTTTCAACACCGGGGAGCTGTTTTTT	CASSFTFNTGELFF
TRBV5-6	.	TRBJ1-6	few	TGTGCCAGCAGCTTGGATCCGGGTACGAATTCACCCCTCCACTTT	CASSLDPGTNSPLHF
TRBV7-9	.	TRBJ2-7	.	TGTGCCAGCACCAAGCAGAGGAGCTCCTACGAGCAGTACTTC	CASTKQRSSYEQYF
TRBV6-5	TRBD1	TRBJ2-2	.	TGTGCCAGCAGTCCAGACAGGGTAAACACCGGGGAGCTGTTTTTT	CASSPDRVNTGELFF
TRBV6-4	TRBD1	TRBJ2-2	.	TGTGCCAGCACCCCAGACAGGGGCGGGGAGCTGTTTTTT	CASTPDRGGELFF
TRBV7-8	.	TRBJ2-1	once	TGTGCCAGCAGCTTTGGCAGGGGTCCCTACAATGAGCAGTTCTTC	CASSFGRGPYNEQFF